The 26 T cell receptor beta chains listed next were all sequenced from one sample in a study of cytomegalovirus exposure and HLA in healthy donors listed by TCRdb under 2017. Libraries were made using the immunoSEQ multiplex PCR assay. A mixture of 60 forward primers for TCR Vbeta segments and 13 reverse primers for TCR Jbeta segments was used in the multiplex PCR. This is the immuneACCESS table as TCRdb keeps it, with only in-frame sequences that have V and J called. A part of the clones is gone; compared with another copy, unresolved V genes explain less than half, and the rest is unexplained. Here the sample has roughly 150,000 clones; more than 60% occur a single time. About 10% of the sample is held by the ten biggest clonotypes. What was sequenced was PBMCs. The receptors here all came from a man under 40 in good health and CMV-seropositive.

This chain connects TRBV30 to TRBJ2-3; possibly TRBD2 for D (6 bases). The CDR3 is made up of 14 amino acids. Germline-derived CDR1 and CDR2 are GTSNPN and SVGIG (reference sequence). Trimming removed 6 bases from V and 0 bases from J, with 13 bases in between. CDR3 bases: TGTGCCTGTGCCTTAGCGGCTAGCACAGATACGCAGTATTTT. Translating gives CACALAASTDTQYF.

CDR3 sequence reads: CASRTVNEKLFF. As DNA, the CDR3 is TGTGCCAGTAGGACAGTCAATGAAAAACTGTTTTTT. The V gene is TRBV27, the J gene TRBJ1-4, with a weak D call TRBD1 (6 bases). In germline, CDR1 is MNHEY, CDR2 SMNVEV (reference sequence). This CDR3 comprises 12 residues. With 9 bases removed from V and 5 bases from J, the gap between germline ends came to 10 bases.

The genes are TRBV19 and TRBJ1-2; 12 positions agree with TRBD1. CDR3 length equals 15 residues. Germline V CDR1 and CDR2: LNHDA, SQIVND (reference sequence). With 8 bases clipped from V and 8 bases from J, the junction kept 12 bases outside the gene matches. In DNA form, the CDR3 reads TGTGCCAGTCTTCCTCGGGGACAGGGGGCAGGCGGCTACACCTTC. Its translation is CASLPRGQGAGGYTF.

This chain links TRBV5-1 with TRBJ1-5; TRBD1 is a possible D gene (5 bases). CDR1 and CDR2 (germline): SGHRS, YFSETQ. V was shortened by 1 base and J by 1 base, with 12 bases between the two germline ends. The CDR3 loop spans 16 amino acids. Here the CDR3 DNA reads TGCGCCAGCAGCTTGTACCCAGGGTCGAGCAATCAGCCCCAGCATTTT. Protein product: CASSLYPGSSNQPQHF.

A single count supports this clone. The V and J genes are TRBV7-6 and TRBJ2-1, with 8 bases lining up with TRBD2. There are 17 residues in the CDR3. The germline gives CDR1 SGHVS, CDR2 FNYEAQ. The junction had 8 bases not matched to a gene; V was cut back by 2 bases and J by 2 bases. CDR3 DNA: TGTGCCAGCAGCTTAAACGGGGGGCGGGAGGCCTACAATGAGCAGTTCTTC. It encodes CASSLNGGREAYNEQFF.

This rearrangement joins TRBV14 to TRBJ2-5; 7 bases fit TRBD1. In germline, CDR1 is SGHDN, CDR2 FVKESK. This CDR3 is built from 19 residues. Trimming took 6 bases from V and 6 from J; bases not matched to a gene: 25. Here the CDR3 reads CASSRDSIQEGEYFQTQYF. For the CDR3, the DNA is TGTGCCAGCAGTAGGGACAGCATTCAGGAAGGAGAGTATTTTCAGACCCAGTACTTC. The entire variable domain, with the rest obtained from reference TRBV14 and TRBJ2-5, is as follows: EAGVTQFPSHSVIEKGQTVTLRCDPISGHDNLYWYRRVMGKEIKFLLHFVKESKQDESGMPNNRFLAERTGGTYSTLKVQPAELEDSGVYFCASSRDSIQEGEYFQTQYFGPGTRLLVL.

This chain connects TRBV4-1 to TRBJ1-4; the match to TRBD1 covers 8 bases. V trimming: 2 bases; J trimming: 8 bases; junction bases outside the gene matches: 13. The germline CDR1 and CDR2 sequences are MGHRA and YSYEKL. This CDR3 is built from 17 residues. CDR3 DNA: TGCGCCAGCAGCCAACCGACAGGGGCTCCTCTCGGGGAAAAACTGTTTTTT. As protein: CASSQPTGAPLGEKLFF.

The chain has TRBV18 and TRBJ2-5; 11 bases agree with TRBD2. The DNA end favors TRBJ2-7, so the J call may be wrong. Germline CDR1 is KGHSH and CDR2 is LQKENI. The CDR3 has 14 amino acids. The CDR3 DNA follows: TGTGCCAGGCGACCGGGACTAGCGGTCTTCGAGCAGTACTTC. Translating it yields CARRPGLAVFEQYF.

The chain uses TRBV7-6 and TRBJ2-2, with no clear D. CDR1 and CDR2 (germline): SGHVS, FNYEAQ. This CDR3 spans 14 amino acids. V lost 3 bases and J 2 bases, leaving 7 bases between the germline ends. CDR3 in DNA: TGTGCCAGCAGCTTGGGTAGCAACACCGGGGAGCTGTTTTTT. Its translation is CASSLGSNTGELFF.

V gene TRBV29-1 combines with J gene TRBJ1-2, with D tentatively TRBD1 (5 bases). CDR1 and CDR2 from the germline V gene are SQVTM and ANQGSEA. The CDR3 sequence is 16 residues long. Trimming stripped 3 bases from V and 4 bases from J, with 21 bases between. CDR3 sequence: CSVDGGQGLFGYGYTF. CDR3 coding DNA: TGCAGCGTTGACGGCGGCCAGGGTCTTTTTGGCTATGGCTACACCTTC. Supplemented by reference TRBV29-1 and TRBJ1-2, the full variable domain reads SAVISQKPSRDICQRGTSLTIQCQVDSQVTMMFWYRQQPGQSLTLIATANQGSEATYESGFVIDKFPISRPNLTFSTLTVSNMSPEDSSIYLCSVDGGQGLFGYGYTFGSGTRLTVV.

Concerning this clone: At one of its ends the junction is not consistent with the germline gene, which may arise from a read error. The chain joins TRBV5-1 to TRBJ2-7, with a weak D call TRBD2 (7 bases). The germline CDR1 and CDR2 sequences are SGHRS and YFSETQ. CDR3 length equals 14 residues. CDR3 bases: TGCGCCAACAGCGAGCGGGACAACTCCTACGAGCAGTACTTC. It is translated as CANSERDNSYEQYF.

The chain has TRBV7-9 and TRBJ1-2; 7 bases are a match to TRBD1. The CDR3 consists of 12 residues. Trimming removed 1 base from V and 10 bases from J; junction bases left unmatched: 3. Germline CDR1 is SEHNR and CDR2 is FQNEAQ (reference sequence). The CDR3 nucleotides read TGTGCCAGCAGCTTAGAGGGGACAGTCTACACCTTC. Encoded protein: CASSLEGTVYTF.

This clone was detected a few times. This chain uses TRBV10-3 with TRBJ1-4; possible D gene TRBD1, 6 bases. V lost 0 bases and J 4 bases, leaving 15 bases between the germline ends. The germline gives CDR1 ENHRY, CDR2 SYGVKD. The CDR3 spans 17 residues. The CDR3 reads CAISESTRGRGNEKLFF. DNA for the CDR3: TGTGCCATCAGTGAGTCGACTCGTGGCAGGGGTAATGAAAAACTGTTTTTT.

The genes are TRBV5-1 and TRBJ2-1; TRBD1 might be the D (6 bases). The CDR3 has 14 residues. The V end lost 4 bases, the J end lost 14 bases, and 22 bases lay between the germline ends. Per germline, CDR1 SGHRS and CDR2 YFSETQ. The CDR3 protein is CASSEDSPLDVEFF. CDR3 DNA: TGCGCCAGCAGCGAGGACAGCCCCCTGGATGTGGAGTTCTTC.

CDR3 sequence reads: CASSPTGHGYTF. The CDR3 bases are TGTGCCAGCAGTCCGACAGGCCATGGCTACACCTTC. The V call is TRBV28, the J call TRBJ1-2; D perhaps matches TRBD1 (6 bases). The CDR3 loop spans 12 amino acids. The germline V and J ends were trimmed by 5 bases and 6 bases, with 10 bases remaining between them. CDR1 and CDR2 (germline): MDHEN, SYDVKM.

The chain links TRBV11-3 to TRBJ2-7; 15 nucleotides match TRBD2. This CDR3 has 18 residues. Germline CDR1 reads SGHNT; CDR2 reads YENEEA. V was clipped by 4 bases and J by 5 bases; unmatched bases: 12. The CDR3 DNA reads as TGTGCCAGCAGCTCACCTTTCGGACTAGCGGGAGGGTCGGACGAGCAGTACTTC. Amino acids: CASSSPFGLAGGSDEQYF.

This sequence joins TRBV30 and TRBJ1-2; 7 positions agree with TRBD1. Germline V gene lookup returns CDR1 GTSNPN and CDR2 SVGIG (reference sequence). With V trimmed by 6 bases and J by 6 bases, 13 bases remained unmatched. The length of the CDR3 is 14 residues. CDR3 sequence reads: CACTGMGQWDGYTF. CDR3 nucleotides: TGTGCCTGCACGGGAATGGGACAGTGGGATGGCTACACCTTC.

The rearrangement uses TRBV9 and TRBJ2-3, with D possibly being TRBD2 (6 bases). Germline V gene data show CDR1 as SGDLS and CDR2 as YYNGEE. The V end was cut by 0 bases, the J end by 11 bases, with 19 bases between. This CDR3 spans 15 amino acids. The CDR3 here is CASSVALGTGSGQYF. The CDR3, as DNA: TGTGCCAGCAGCGTAGCTTTAGGGACTGGATCGGGGCAGTATTTT. Full variable domain (remainder filled in from reference TRBV9 and TRBJ2-3): DSGVTQTPKHLITATGQRVTLRCSPRSGDLSVYWYQQSLDQGLQFLIQYYNGEERAKGNILERFSAQQFPDLHSELNLSSLELGDSALYFCASSVALGTGSGQYFGPGTRLTVL.

The CDR3 bases are TGTGCCAGCAGCGACGGACAGGGTCTCTCCTACGAGCAGTACTTC. It encodes CASSDGQGLSYEQYF. V usage is TRBV11-3 and J usage is TRBJ2-7, with 8 positions matching TRBD1. This CDR3 has 15 amino acids. Germline CDR1 is SGHNT and CDR2 is YENEEA. V gave up 5 bases and J gave up 0 bases; unmatched junction bases: 6.

V and J are TRBV18 and TRBJ2-1; TRBD1 agrees at 7 bases. This CDR3 region has 15 residues. From germline, CDR1 is KGHSH and CDR2 LQKENI. After removal of 0 bases from V and 7 bases from J, the junction contained 6 bases not matched to a gene. The DNA for the CDR3 is TGTGCCAGCTCACCACCGGTTAAACAGGGGAATGAGCAGTTCTTC. Translating it yields CASSPPVKQGNEQFF.

The V and J genes are TRBV7-3 and TRBJ2-5, with 10 bases fitting TRBD2. CDR3 length: 15 amino acids. V shed 5 bases, J shed 5 bases, and the junction held 8 bases outside the gene matches. Per germline, CDR1 SGHTA and CDR2 FQGTGA. For the CDR3, the DNA is TGTGCCAGCAGCCCGTCTAGCGGGAGTTGGGAGACCCAGTACTTC. Its translation: CASSPSSGSWETQYF.

In its sample, this clone was seen a few times. The chain is built from TRBV21-1 and TRBJ1-1; TRBD1, the D gene given by the table, was not confirmed from the DNA. TRBV21-1 is a pseudogene. CDR3 length equals 14 residues. Here the CDR3 DNA reads TGTGCCAGCAGCAAAGCCAACAGGAACACTGAAGCTTTCTTT. Its protein is CASSKANRNTEAFF.

The chain carries TRBV19 and TRBJ1-4; D may be TRBD1 (5 bases). Trimming left V 3 bases short and J 3 bases short, with 11 bases between. CDR3 length: 15 residues. CDR1 and CDR2 from the germline V gene are LNHDA and SQIVND (reference sequence). The CDR3 DNA sequence: TGTGCCAGTAGTATTTCCGTCAGGGCTAATGAAAAACTGTTTTTT. It translates to CASSISVRANEKLFF.

Comments on this clone: At one end, the junction sequence differs from germline, possibly due to a read error. The rearrangement joins TRBV7-8 to TRBJ1-1; D ambiguous. CDR3 length: 13 amino acids. Per the germline V gene, CDR1 is SGHVS and CDR2 is FQNEAQ. The CDR3 here is CASNTGGNAEAFF. The CDR3, as DNA: TGTGCCAGCAACACCGGCGGGAACGCTGAAGCTTTCTTT.

V and J are TRBV14 and TRBJ2-7; 11 nucleotides match TRBD2. J gave up 0 bases and V 4 bases, and 5 bases lay outside the gene matches. The germline CDR1 and CDR2 sequences are SGHDN and FVKESK. The CDR3 runs 16 residues. CDR3: CASSRGTSGTSYEQYF. CDR3 DNA: TGTGCCAGCAGCCGCGGGACTAGCGGAACCTCCTACGAGCAGTACTTC.

The V gene is TRBV28, the J gene TRBJ2-7; 8 positions match TRBD1. Trimming cost V 7 bases and J 3 bases; bases outside gene matches: 8. The CDR3 loop spans 14 amino acids. CDR1 MDHEN and CDR2 SYDVKM come from the germline V gene. The chain's CDR3 is CASITGTGNYEQYF. The CDR3, as DNA: TGTGCCAGCATCACCGGGACAGGAAACTACGAGCAGTACTTC.